The rows below give T cell receptor beta chains drawn from one sample of a study of graft-versus-host responses after intestinal transplantation. Assay used: immunoSEQ multiplex PCR; TCRdb lists only in-frame clones, some missing. The table has roughly 43,000 clones, about 95% seen once. Here the sequenced sample was PBMCs, taken 335 days after intestinal transplant. The receptors stem from a human patient who received an intestinal transplant, so some T cells may come from the graft donor. Both conserved end residues are part of each CDR3. D genes are given only for firm matches. Size values are once, few and many counts, or a class for expanded clones, and some rows have none.

d_call	v_call	j_call	clone_size	cdr3_nt	cdr3_aa
NA	TRBV6-1	TRBJ2-3	NA	TGTGCCAGCAGTGAAAACCCGGGACAATACCATTCCACAGATACGCAGTATTTT	CASSENPGQYHSTDTQYF
NA	TRBV19	TRBJ1-4	once	TGTGCCAGTAGTAGTTCAGGGACAACTAATGAAAAACTGTTTTTT	CASSSSGTTNEKLFF
NA	TRBV6-5	TRBJ1-5	NA	TGTGCCAGCAATCCCCGTGGGGCTCTCAATCAGCCCCAGCATTTT	CASNPRGALNQPQHF
NA	TRBV18	TRBJ1-6	NA	TGTGCCAGCTCACCATGGGGGTTTTATTCACCCCTCCACTTT	CASSPWGFYSPLHF
NA	TRBV12-5	TRBJ2-1	NA	TGTGCTAGTGGTTTGGTGGCAGGTTACAATGAGCAGTTCTTC	CASGLVAGYNEQFF
NA	TRBV6-5	TRBJ1-5	NA	TGTGCCAGCAGTTCGTTAACAGTCAATGAGCCCCAGCATTTT	CASSSLTVNEPQHF
NA	TRBV7-6	TRBJ2-5	once	TGTGCCAGCAGCTTAGGGGACCTGGAGACCCAGTACTTC	CASSLGDLETQYF
NA	TRBV30	TRBJ2-5	NA	TGTGCCTGGAGTAGTGGACACGGGACAGAGACCCAGTACTTC	CAWSSGHGTETQYF
TRBD1	TRBV9	TRBJ1-6	NA	TGTGCCAGCAGCGCTCGGACAGGGGGAAATTCACCCCTCCACTTT	CASSARTGGNSPLHF
NA	TRBV7-9	TRBJ1-1	once	TGTGCCAGCAGCCTGGATTATTTCGACACTGAAGCTTTCTTT	CASSLDYFDTEAFF
NA	TRBV5-1	TRBJ1-1	NA	TGCGCCAGCAATCAGGGATCCGGAAACACTGAAGCTTTCTTT	CASNQGSGNTEAFF
TRBD1	TRBV14	TRBJ2-4	NA	TGTGCCAGCAGCCACCTAGGGGACAGGGAGGCCAACATTCAGTACTTC	CASSHLGDREANIQYF
NA	TRBV5-1	TRBJ2-1	NA	TGCGCCAGCAGCTTGGTAAAGAGCTCCTACAATGAGCAGTTCTTC	CASSLVKSSYNEQFF
NA	TRBV29-1	TRBJ2-4	NA	TGCAGCGTTGAAAATATCGTGGCCAAAAACATTCAGTACTTC	CSVENIVAKNIQYF
NA	TRBV6-6	TRBJ1-5	NA	TGTGCCAGCAGTTACGGGCAGCATAGCAATCAGCCCCAGCATTTT	CASSYGQHSNQPQHF
TRBD1	TRBV27	TRBJ2-1	NA	TGTGCCAGCAGCACACGGGACAGGGGGCAAAATGAGCAGTTCTTC	CASSTRDRGQNEQFF
NA	TRBV6-6	TRBJ1-1	NA	TGTGCCAGCAGTTACTGGGGGAGGGCTGAAGCTTTCTTT	CASSYWGRAEAFF
NA	TRBV7-6	TRBJ1-3	NA	TGTGCCAGCAGCTTAGATCTCGGGGATACCATATATTTT	CASSLDLGDTIYF
NA	TRBV6-1	TRBJ2-5	NA	TGTGCCAGCAGTGAACGGCCCCGAGAGGTTCCAAAGACCCAGTACTTC	CASSERPREVPKTQYF
NA	TRBV4-1	TRBJ2-6	NA	TGCGCCAGCAGCCAACAAGGTCTCCACGTCCTGACTTTC	CASSQQGLHVLTF
NA	TRBV6-1	TRBJ1-4	NA	TGTGCCAGCAGATACGCTGTTGCAACTAATGAAAAACTGTTTTTT	CASRYAVATNEKLFF
TRBD1	TRBV7-8	TRBJ2-7	NA	TGTGCCAGCAGCTTAGAGAGGGGGCGGCAGTACTTC	CASSLERGRQYF
NA	TRBV6-6	TRBJ2-7	NA	TGTGCCAGCAGTTACGGGCTCGGGGGCTCCTACGAGCAGTACTTC	CASSYGLGGSYEQYF
NA	TRBV5-4	TRBJ2-5	NA	TGTGCCAGCACTCCCGGGGGCCTACAAGAGACCCAGTACTTC	CASTPGGLQETQYF
NA	TRBV10-3	TRBJ2-3	NA	TGTGCCATCAGTGAGTCGAGTAGGGGGGGTAGCACAGATACGCAGTATTTT	CAISESSRGGSTDTQYF
NA	TRBV10-1	TRBJ1-3	NA	TGCGCCAGCTCAAGTCTCTCTGGAAACACCATATATTTT	CASSSLSGNTIYF
NA	TRBV11-2	TRBJ2-7	NA	TGTGCCAGCAGCTTAGGGCTAGCTTGGGAGCAGTACTTC	CASSLGLAWEQYF
TRBD2	TRBV19	TRBJ2-5	NA	TGTGCCAGTAGTGCCCAACCGAAGGGACTAGACGAAGAGACCCAGTACTTC	CASSAQPKGLDEETQYF
TRBD2	TRBV6-1	TRBJ2-7	once	TGTGCCACCGATACTAGCGGGGGCTCCTACGAGCAGTACTTC	CATDTSGGSYEQYF
NA	TRBV5-5	TRBJ1-5	NA	TGTGCCAGCAGCCCGAACAGGGCGAAGGGAGCCCAGCATTTT	CASSPNRAKGAQHF
TRBD1	TRBV30	TRBJ1-1	NA	TGTGCCTGGAGGAAACAGGGGCGAACTGAAGCTTTCTTT	CAWRKQGRTEAFF
NA	TRBV29-1	TRBJ1-2	NA	TGCAGCGTATCCCAGGGGGGCTACACCTTC	CSVSQGGYTF
NA	TRBV5-1	TRBJ1-2	NA	TGCGCCAGCAGCTACTCCCGGGACTATGGCTACACCTTC	CASSYSRDYGYTF
NA	TRBV29-1	TRBJ2-1	NA	TGCAGCGTTGAGCAGGAGAGCTCCTACAATGAGCAGTTCTTC	CSVEQESSYNEQFF
NA	TRBV6-5	TRBJ2-7	NA	TGTGCCAGCAGTTACCCAGGGGACGAGCAGTACTTC	CASSYPGDEQYF
NA	TRBV5-1	TRBJ1-1	NA	TGCGCCAGCAGTTTGGAACCCGACGGGAACACTGAAGCTTTCTTT	CASSLEPDGNTEAFF
NA	TRBV27	TRBJ1-2	NA	TGTGCCAGCAGTTTAAGGCAGAAGAGGTATGGCTACACCTTC	CASSLRQKRYGYTF
NA	TRBV5-6	TRBJ2-7	NA	TGTGCCAGCAGCCAACTCCGGAACTTATACTCATACGAGCAGTACTTC	CASSQLRNLYSYEQYF
NA	TRBV6-5	TRBJ1-6	NA	TGTGCCAGCAGGGGGGGCTCCTATAATTCACCCCTCCACTTT	CASRGGSYNSPLHF
NA	TRBV11-2	TRBJ2-3	few	TGTGCCAGCAGCTTAGATCACCCGGGGGATACGCAGTATTTT	CASSLDHPGDTQYF
TRBD1	TRBV2	TRBJ1-1	NA	TGTGCCAGCACCTCGACAGGGAGAAACACTGAAGCTTTCTTT	CASTSTGRNTEAFF
TRBD2	TRBV11-2	TRBJ2-3	NA	TGTGCCAGCAGCTCACCTGGGGGGGTCACCACAGATACGCAGTATTTT	CASSSPGGVTTDTQYF
NA	TRBV6-5	TRBJ2-7	NA	TGTGCCAGCAGTTACTCGAATTTTGGCAGGGGCTACGAGCAGTACTTC	CASSYSNFGRGYEQYF
NA	TRBV5-5	TRBJ1-6	NA	TGTGCCAGCAGCCCCCATCAGGGGCCAATTAATTCACCCCTCCACTTT	CASSPHQGPINSPLHF
NA	TRBV19	TRBJ2-3	NA	TGTGCCAGTAGTAGCCTCGGGGCCAGGGGGAGGTCAGATACGCAGTATTTT	CASSSLGARGRSDTQYF
NA	TRBV15	TRBJ2-7	NA	TGTGCCACCAGCAGAGGGGGCCAGTTGGGCCGCTACGAGCAGTACTTC	CATSRGGQLGRYEQYF
TRBD1	TRBV19	TRBJ1-2	NA	TGTGCCAGTACTCCAGGGACAGGGGATATCTATCGCTACACCTTC	CASTPGTGDIYRYTF
NA	TRBV7-9	TRBJ1-2	NA	TGTGCCAGCAGCTATATGGGGGGGAGTAACTATGGCTACACCTTC	CASSYMGGSNYGYTF
NA	TRBV2	TRBJ2-3	once	TGTGCCAGCAGCGACTGGGACAGCACAGATACGCAGTATTTT	CASSDWDSTDTQYF
NA	TRBV5-4	TRBJ2-7	NA	TGTGCCAGCAGCCGTGGGACGCGAGCACACGAGCAGTACTTC	CASSRGTRAHEQYF
NA	TRBV27	TRBJ2-5	NA	TGTGCCAGCAGTTTAGACCGCGCGGAGACCCAGTACTTC	CASSLDRAETQYF
TRBD1	TRBV12-5	TRBJ2-2	NA	TGTGCTAGTGGTCAAGGGACAGGTAACACCGGGGAGCTGTTTTTT	CASGQGTGNTGELFF
TRBD2	TRBV7-3	TRBJ2-3	NA	TGTGCCAGCAGTATAGGCGGGAGGGCTCGGTCCACAGATACGCAGTATTTT	CASSIGGRARSTDTQYF
NA	TRBV6-5	TRBJ1-5	NA	TGTGCCAGCAGGCCGGGGGATAGCAATCAGCCCCAGCATTTT	CASRPGDSNQPQHF